The 10 T cell receptor beta chains in this list originate from one sample, sequenced in a study of blood T cell repertoires in COVID-19 (dated by TCRdb to about 2020). Receptor libraries were prepared by the immunoSEQ multiplex PCR assay. TCRdb carries this immuneACCESS record with in-frame sequences only. Its versions omit some clonotypes, under half of them owing to an unresolved V gene in the studies checked, with the rest unexplained. Within this sample are tens of thousands of clones, with 60% to 80% of them counted one time only. Of the sample, approximately 2.1% falls within the top ten clones. Material: peripheral blood. The receptors were gathered from a man in his 70s with COVID-19, enrolled during active disease.

The chain links TRBV9 to TRBJ1-3, with D perhaps matching TRBD1 (5 bases). V was pared by 3 bases and J by 2 bases, with 15 bases between. In germline, CDR1 is SGDLS, CDR2 YYNGEE. CDR3 length: 16 amino acids. The CDR3 loop is CASSAYRLAAGNTIYF. The CDR3 coding sequence is TGTGCCAGCAGCGCCTACAGGCTCGCAGCTGGAAACACCATATATTTT.

The chain carries TRBV4-3 and TRBJ2-1, with TRBD2 matching over 8 bases. Germline V gene data show CDR1 as LGHNA and CDR2 as YSLEER. After removal of 1 base from V and 5 bases from J, the junction contained 7 bases not matched to a gene. The CDR3 is 16 residues long. CDR3 DNA sequence: TGCGCCAGCAGCCAAGTTACTAGCGGTAACCACAATGAGCAGTTCTTC. Protein product: CASSQVTSGNHNEQFF.

V is TRBV18 and J is TRBJ1-2; the match to TRBD1 covers 7 bases. The junction had 2 bases not matched to a gene; V was cut back by 3 bases and J by 4 bases. Germline CDR1 reads KGHSH; CDR2 reads LQKENI. The CDR3 loop spans 13 amino acids. CDR3 in DNA: TGTGCCAGCTCACCCCAGGGGGGCTATGGCTACACCTTC. Protein sequence: CASSPQGGYGYTF.

This clone has just one count. This chain joins TRBV10-2 and TRBJ2-2; possible D gene TRBD2, 6 bases. The germline gives CDR1 WSHSY, CDR2 SAAADI. The CDR3 spans 14 residues. The ends were cut back, 0 bases at V and 5 bases at J, with 7 bases in the middle. Written as DNA, the CDR3 is TGCGCCAGCAGTGAGTCGGCGGGAACCGGGGAGCTGTTTTTT. This encodes CASSESAGTGELFF.

The rearrangement links TRBV28 to TRBJ2-5, with 13 bases matching TRBD2. CDR1 MDHEN and CDR2 SYDVKM come from the germline V gene. This CDR3 comprises 16 residues. V gave up 3 bases and J gave up 1 base; unmatched junction bases: 2. CDR3 nucleotides: TGTGCCAGCAGTTTCGGGACTAGCGGGATCCAAGAGACCCAGTACTTC. Translating gives CASSFGTSGIQETQYF.

The chain has TRBV28 and TRBJ1-2; D uncertain. The CDR3 extends over 15 amino acids. The V gene's germline CDR1 is MDHEN and CDR2 SYDVKM. V was pared by 5 bases and J by 7 bases, with 20 bases between. The CDR3 sequence is CASSVTSTVEGGYTF. The CDR3 DNA sequence: TGTGCCAGCAGTGTTACCTCTACAGTTGAAGGTGGCTACACCTTC.

This chain links TRBV4-3 with TRBJ2-2; TRBD1 matches 10 bases. The germline gives CDR1 LGHNA, CDR2 YSLEER. The CDR3 length is 16 residues. The V and J ends lost 1 base and 6 bases, in that order; junction bases with no gene match: 5. In nucleotides, the CDR3 is TGCGCCAGCAGCCAAGGGAGGACAGGGGGGGCCGGGGAGCTGTTTTTT. This codes for CASSQGRTGGAGELFF.

The rearrangement joins TRBV3-1 (or the pseudogene TRBV3-2) to TRBJ2-7, with a tentative D call TRBD2 (6 bases). Germline assignment: CDR1 LGHDT and CDR2 YNNKEL (reference sequence). The CDR3 covers 18 residues. V dropped 0 bases and J dropped 4 bases, with 22 bases sitting between them. The CDR3 region is CASSQELYKRANGYEQYF. The CDR3 bases are TGTGCCAGCAGCCAAGAGCTCTACAAGCGGGCCAACGGATACGAGCAGTACTTC.

The gene calls are TRBV7-9 and TRBJ2-3; D remains ambiguous. This CDR3 is built from 18 residues. Trimming left V 5 bases short and J 1 base short, with 22 bases between. Germline V gene lookup returns CDR1 SEHNR and CDR2 FQNEAQ (reference sequence). The CDR3: CASSPTPLLVSGTDTQYF. CDR3 DNA sequence: TGTGCCAGCAGCCCCACCCCCCTACTCGTCTCGGGCACAGATACGCAGTATTTT.

The chain uses TRBV7-2 and TRBJ1-2; no definite D call. Germline V gene sequence: CDR1 SGHTA, CDR2 FQGNSA. V was trimmed by 1 base and J by 2 bases, leaving 5 bases between them. This CDR3 contains 13 residues. The CDR3 here is CASSLGQNYGYTF. CDR3 sequence (DNA): TGTGCCAGCAGCTTAGGGCAGAACTATGGCTACACCTTC.